A selection of T cell receptor beta chains follows, all from one sample in a study of T cell repertoires in cytomegalovirus infection. TCRdb processed the reads anew with MiXCR; each CDR3 protein has one entry. This sample yields 180,000 or so distinct CDR3 sequences, of which approximately 17% are seen a single time; almost 25% belongs to the top ten. Sequences were obtained from CD8+ T cells from PBMCs. The receptors derive from a human donor in good health (CMV status not recorded). Some clones in this sample may be carry-over from other donors' samples. CDR3s include the opening cysteine and the closing phenylalanine or tryptophan. The D gene is left open where the match is weak. A row's size may be missing; if present it is once, few, many or a size class.

clone size	J gene	D gene	CDR3 length	V gene	CDR3 DNA	CDR3 protein
few	TRBJ2-4	-	15	TRBV6-2/TRBV6-3	TGTGCCAGCAGTTACGCGGAGGGAGGACAAAACATTCAGTACTTC	CASSYAEGGQNIQYF
-	TRBJ2-3	-	16	TRBV5-6	TGTGCCAGCAGCTCATCTTTGGGGGTTGGGACAGATACGCAGTATTTT	CASSSSLGVGTDTQYF
-	TRBJ2-1	TRBD1	16	TRBV4-3	TGCGCCAGCAGCCAAGGGACAGGGATCTCCTACAATGAGCAGTTCTTC	CASSQGTGISYNEQFF
-	TRBJ1-2	-	15	TRBV7-8	TGTGCCAGCAGCTTGACAGACAGCTACAGCTATGGCTACACCTTC	CASSLTDSYSYGYTF
-	TRBJ2-7	-	13	TRBV12-3/TRBV12-4	TGTGCCAGCAGTTTCGTCCAAGAAAACGAGCAGTACTTC	CASSFVQENEQYF
-	TRBJ2-7	-	14	TRBV7-9	TGTGCCAGCAGACCCGACTACGGCACCTACGAGCAGTACTTC	CASRPDYGTYEQYF
few	TRBJ2-4	-	15	TRBV20-1	TGCAGTGCGCCCGACAGAAACCTAGCCAAAAACATTCAGTACTTC	CSAPDRNLAKNIQYF
few	TRBJ1-1	-	14	TRBV5-5	TGTGCCAGCAGCTTCGGGCTCCAGAACACTGAAGCTTTCTTT	CASSFGLQNTEAFF
few	TRBJ2-5	-	13	TRBV28	TGTGCCAGCAGTTTCGGGTTCCAGGAGACCCAGTACTTC	CASSFGFQETQYF
-	TRBJ1-2	-	14	TRBV7-2	TGTGCCAGCAGCCTCACTAGCGCTAACTATGGCTACACCTTC	CASSLTSANYGYTF
-	TRBJ1-5	-	15	TRBV27	TGTGCCAGCAGGCTGAGCGGCGGTGGCCATCAGCCCCAGCATTTT	CASRLSGGGHQPQHF
-	TRBJ2-5	TRBD2	16	TRBV7-6	TGTGCTAGCAGCTTAGGAGCGGGGGGTCTCCAAGAGACCCAGTACTTC	CASSLGAGGLQETQYF
-	TRBJ2-7	-	14	TRBV6-2/TRBV6-3	TGTGCCAGCAGTTCAACGACTAGAGTCTACGAGCAGTACTTC	CASSSTTRVYEQYF
-	TRBJ2-1	-	14	TRBV4-1	TGCGCCAGCAGCCCAGGCCTGTGGAGGAATGAGCAGTTCTTC	CASSPGLWRNEQFF
-	TRBJ1-2	-	12	TRBV20-1	TGCAGTGCGGCAGCCCCTAACTATGGCTACACCTTC	CSAAAPNYGYTF
-	TRBJ1-5	-	15	TRBV14	TGTGCCAGCAGCCCAGTGGGGGGGCCCAATCAGCCCCAGCATTTT	CASSPVGGPNQPQHF
-	TRBJ2-7	TRBD2	15	TRBV20-1	TGCAGTGCTAGTTCTAGCGGGGGAGCCTCCTACGAGCAGTACTTC	CSASSSGGASYEQYF
-	TRBJ2-5	-	16	TRBV6-2/TRBV6-3	TGTGCCAGCAGTTACCGTCCAGGCGGGGAACAAGAGACCCAGTACTTC	CASSYRPGGEQETQYF
few	TRBJ2-7	-	13	TRBV29-1	TGCAGCGTTGAATTGGACAGTCCCTACGAGCAGTACTTC	CSVELDSPYEQYF
-	TRBJ1-1	TRBD1	15	TRBV12-3/TRBV12-4	TGTGCCAGCAGCCTTACAGGGGGGGTAGGCGCTGAAGCTTTCTTT	CASSLTGGVGAEAFF
medium-sized	TRBJ2-3	TRBD2	16	TRBV7-2	TGTGCCAGCAGCTGGGGGACTAGCGGAAGCACAGATACGCAGTATTTT	CASSWGTSGSTDTQYF
-	TRBJ1-5	TRBD1	19	TRBV6-2/TRBV6-3	TGTGCCAGCAGTTACCGACCGGGACAGGGGCCCTATTTCAATCAGCCCCAGCATTTT	CASSYRPGQGPYFNQPQHF
many	TRBJ1-6	-	11	TRBV12-3/TRBV12-4	TGTGCCAGCAGCTGGGGTGGGCCCCTCCACTTT	CASSWGGPLHF
-	TRBJ1-1	TRBD1	14	TRBV6-6	TGTGCCAGCAGGGACAGGGGGCCCGACACTGAAGCTTTCTTT	CASRDRGPDTEAFF
few	TRBJ2-3	TRBD2	22	TRBV12-3/TRBV12-4	TGTGCCAGCAGACCTTCCACCCCAGCGGGGGAACGGGAGATACGGGACACAGATACGCAGTATTTT	CASRPSTPAGEREIRDTDTQYF
-	TRBJ1-3	-	15	TRBV12-3/TRBV12-4	TGTGCCAGCAGTTTGGGGCGGAGCTCTGGAAACACCATATATTTT	CASSLGRSSGNTIYF
-	TRBJ1-4	-	16	TRBV12-3/TRBV12-4	TGTGCCAGCAGCCCCGGAAGCCCCAGGACTAATGAAAAACTGTTTTTT	CASSPGSPRTNEKLFF
-	TRBJ1-4	-	14	TRBV28	TGTGCCAGCAGTTTAATTTCTACCTTAGGGAAACTGTTTTTT	CASSLISTLGKLFF
few	TRBJ2-7	-	12	TRBV20-1	TGCAGTGCTTGGGACTTTTCCTACGAGCAGTACTTC	CSAWDFSYEQYF
few	TRBJ2-1	-	12	TRBV25-1	TGTGCCAGCAGTGAGGCCGTGAATGAGCAGTTCTTC	CASSEAVNEQFF
-	TRBJ2-7	-	12	TRBV10-2	TGCGCCAGCAGTGAGGCGGGCCACGAGCAGTACTTC	CASSEAGHEQYF
-	TRBJ2-1	-	13	TRBV6-5	TGTGCCAGCAGTTACACAACTTACAATGAGCAGTTCTTC	CASSYTTYNEQFF
few	TRBJ1-1	-	13	TRBV28	TGTGCCAGCAGTTTTTACATGAACACTGAAGCTTTCTTT	CASSFYMNTEAFF
few	TRBJ1-1	-	15	TRBV27	TGTGCCAGCAGTTTATTTACAGGGACCTCCACTGAAGCTTTCTTT	CASSLFTGTSTEAFF
-	TRBJ2-5	-	15	TRBV6-2/TRBV6-3	TGTGCCAGCAGTTACACGCGCGGTCCTCAAGAGACCCAGTACTTC	CASSYTRGPQETQYF
-	TRBJ1-4	TRBD1	16	TRBV20-1	TGCAGTGCTAGAGATAACCAGGGGGCAAACTGGGAAAAACTGTTTTTT	CSARDNQGANWEKLFF
-	TRBJ2-5	-	11	TRBV10-3	TGTGCCATCAGTGAGTCGAGTTTCCAGTACTTC	CAISESSFQYF